Below are 27 T cell receptor beta chains sequenced from a single sample in a study of blood T cells in healthy people across ages. Alongside a J-beta primer mix, a sample-barcoded 5' primer served in a second PCR lasting 7 to 11 cycles. One entry per CDR3 protein, called by TCRdb with MiXCR from the 5' RACE reads. This table holds roughly 800,000 distinct CDR3 sequences, under 40% found once. The sample consisted of blood. These TCRs come from a man aged 18 to 30 in good health.

Comments on this clonotype: Without the conserved terminal phenylalanine or tryptophan, this CDR3 likely stems from a read error. The chain employs TRBV11-2 and TRBJ2-1; TRBD2 might be the D (6 bases). The CDR3 runs to 14 residues. The germline CDR1 and CDR2 sequences are SGHAT and FQNNGV. Trimming removed 3 bases from V and 12 bases from J, with 18 bases in between. The DNA for the CDR3 is TGTGCCAGCAGCTTCGGCGATGGGGGACTCGGGCAGTTCCTC. This encodes CASSFGDGGLGQFL.

This clonotype was found many times. The chain carries TRBV12-3 or TRBV12-4 and TRBJ1-4; D uncertain. The CDR3 covers 14 residues. Trimming cost V 4 bases and J 0 bases, with 6 bases left between them. The CDR3 spells CASSSTSTNEKLFF. In nucleotides, the CDR3 is TGTGCCAGCAGTTCCACATCAACTAATGAAAAACTGTTTTTT.

The genes are TRBV20-1 and TRBJ2-6; 7 bases are shared with TRBD1. Germline V gene data show CDR1 as DFQATT and CDR2 as SNEGSKA (reference sequence). The V gene end was trimmed by 6 bases and the J gene end by 4 bases; junction bases not matched to a gene: 6. The CDR3 is made up of 14 amino acids. CDR3 residues: CSAPRGQGANVLTF. The DNA for the CDR3 is TGCAGTGCCCCAAGGGGGCAAGGGGCCAACGTCCTGACTTTC.

With respect to this clonotype: A much larger clone sits a single nucleotide away, making a read error possible. The rearrangement joins TRBV29-1 to TRBJ2-5, with 10 bases matching TRBD1. Unmatched junction bases numbered 8, after V lost 6 bases and J lost 1 base. Germline CDR1 reads SQVTM; CDR2 reads ANQGSEA. The CDR3 is made up of 15 amino acids. CDR3 DNA sequence: TGCAGCGTCGGGGACAGGGGACGACTCCAAGAGACCCAGTACTTC. It specifies CSVGDRGRLQETQYF.

This clonotype was observed a handful of times. V is TRBV29-1 and J is TRBJ2-3; perhaps TRBD1 as D (6 bases). Trimming shortened V by 0 bases and J by 2 bases, and 15 bases separated the two germline ends. The germline gives CDR1 SQVTM, CDR2 ANQGSEA. This CDR3 region has 16 residues. This chain's CDR3 is CSVEDGRGWDTDTQYF. In DNA, the CDR3 is TGCAGCGTTGAAGATGGCAGGGGTTGGGACACAGATACGCAGTATTTT.

The chain is built from TRBV6-2 or TRBV6-3 and TRBJ2-7; tentatively, D is TRBD1 (5 bases). This CDR3 is built from 14 residues. Trimming stripped 2 bases from V and 4 bases from J, with 12 bases between. Germline lookup yields CDR1 MNHEY and CDR2 SVGEGT. The CDR3 sequence: CASSYVGREYEQYF. The DNA of the CDR3 is TGTGCCAGCAGTTACGTGGGGCGAGAGTACGAGCAGTACTTC.

This clonotype came up once. The chain employs TRBV12-5 and TRBJ1-4; 7 positions agree with TRBD1. This CDR3 is built from 13 residues. V dropped 11 bases and J dropped 4; count of bases not matched to a gene: 7. Germline CDR1 and CDR2: LGHNT and FRNRAP. The CDR3, as DNA: TGTGCTTTACGGACAGGAGATAATGAAAAACTGTTTTTT. Amino acid sequence: CALRTGDNEKLFF.

Only a few counts were recorded for this clonotype. This chain links TRBV2 with TRBJ1-5; 7 nucleotides agree with TRBD1. CDR1 and CDR2 from the germline V gene are SNHLY and FYNNEI. CDR3 length: 13 amino acids. With V trimmed by 8 bases and J by 2 bases, 3 bases remained unmatched. CDR3 sequence: CASEDRGNQPQHF. CDR3 coding DNA: TGTGCCAGCGAAGACAGGGGCAATCAGCCCCAGCATTTT.

The rearrangement links TRBV21-1 to TRBJ1-2; whether TRBD1, the table's D call, matches the DNA was not checked. TRBV21-1 is labeled a pseudogene. The CDR3 spans 16 residues. Written as DNA, the CDR3 is TGTGCCAGCACCCAAAAGGCCGGACAGGGCGCCTATGGCTACACCTTC. It codes for CASTQKAGQGAYGYTF.

This clonotype showed up just a few times. This could be a read error, since a much larger clone is one nucleotide away. V gene TRBV12-3 or TRBV12-4 combines with J gene TRBJ2-7; TRBD1 or TRBD2 may be the D gene (5 bases each). V lost 5 bases to trimming and J lost 0 bases, with 11 bases between them. This CDR3 has 14 residues. CDR3 amino acids: CASSVKGTSYEQYF. CDR3 DNA sequence: TGTGCCAGCAGTGTTAAGGGGACCTCCTACGAGCAGTACTTC.

In regard to this clonotype: A much more abundant neighbour one base away suggests this may be a read error. The chain carries TRBV4-3 and TRBJ2-1; D might be TRBD1 or TRBD2, each matching 5 bases. V dropped 4 bases and J dropped 12 bases, with 22 bases sitting between them. The length of the CDR3 is 15 residues. Germline CDR1 reads LGHNA; CDR2 reads YSLEER. This CDR3 is CASSLQADTNDGQFF. The CDR3 DNA sequence: TGCGCCAGCAGCCTACAAGCGGACACCAACGATGGGCAGTTCTTC.

The chain carries TRBV24-1 and TRBJ2-6; no reliable D call. Germline-derived CDR1 and CDR2 are KGHDR and SFDVKD. Trimming pared 1 base from V and 4 bases from J, leaving 4 bases between. This CDR3 contains 14 residues. CDR3 region: CATSDLGGANVLTF. The CDR3 DNA is TGTGCCACCAGTGATTTAGGGGGGGCCAACGTCCTGACTTTC.

In this sample, this clonotype turned up many times. The chain is built from TRBV5-1 and TRBJ2-1; 9 bases align to TRBD2. Germline lookup yields CDR1 SGHRS and CDR2 YFSETQ. The junction had 12 bases not matched to a gene; V was cut back by 2 bases and J by 0 bases. This CDR3 comprises 19 residues. CDR3 nucleotide sequence: TGCGCCAGCAGCTTAGGCGAGCGGGGGGCCCTAATCTCCTACAATGAGCAGTTCTTC. Protein: CASSLGERGALISYNEQFF.

The rearrangement links TRBV4-2 to TRBJ2-3; 8 nucleotides line up with TRBD1. Germline assignment: CDR1 LGHNA and CDR2 YNFKEQ. The J segment lost 1 base and the V segment lost 1 base, leaving 4 bases of the junction unmatched. The CDR3 runs to 16 residues. The CDR3 sequence: CASSQGQGTRTDTQYF. CDR3 nucleotide sequence: TGTGCCAGCAGCCAAGGACAGGGGACTCGCACAGATACGCAGTATTTT.

The chain combines TRBV29-1 with TRBJ2-5, with D hard to call. The CDR3 loop spans 10 amino acids. Trimming removed 7 bases at V and 11 bases at J, with 14 bases between. Germline CDR1 SQVTM, CDR2 ANQGSEA. CDR3 region: CSAVANEQYF. CDR3 DNA: TGCAGCGCTGTCGCCAATGAGCAGTACTTC.

This clonotype was observed a handful of times. This may stem from a read error, because a much larger clone lies one nucleotide away. The chain joins TRBV7-3 to TRBJ2-7; no definite D call. Germline assignment: CDR1 SGHTA and CDR2 FQGTGA. This CDR3 has 12 amino acids. Trimming took off 5 bases at V and 7 bases at J, with 12 bases between the two ends. In DNA form, the CDR3 reads TGTGCCAGCAGCATAAGCCTCAATGAGCAGTACTTC. Translating gives CASSISLNEQYF.

This clonotype has a count of ten or more. This rearrangement joins TRBV5-1 to TRBJ1-2; D call uncertain. The V and J ends lost 0 bases and 3 bases respectively, with 12 bases between them. Germline CDR1 and CDR2: SGHRS and YFSETQ. This CDR3 is 15 amino acids long. In nucleotides, the CDR3 is TGCGCCAGCAGCTTGGACACCTACAATGACTATGGCTACACCTTC. Encoded protein: CASSLDTYNDYGYTF.

The DNA of the CDR3 is TGCAGCGTTGAAGAATACAGGGGGCGGGTGAACACTGAAGCTTTCTTT. Encoded protein: CSVEEYRGRVNTEAFF. The chain joins TRBV29-1 to TRBJ1-1; TRBD1 matches 9 bases. The junction had 5 bases not matched to a gene; V was cut back by 0 bases and J by 0 bases. The CDR3 extends over 16 amino acids. Germline loops: CDR1 SQVTM, CDR2 ANQGSEA.

The chain is built from TRBV20-1 and TRBJ2-5; D gene ambiguous. CDR1 and CDR2 from the germline V gene are DFQATT and SNEGSKA (reference sequence). Trimming pared 4 bases from V and 7 bases from J, leaving 16 bases between. The CDR3 is 13 amino acids. For the CDR3, the DNA is TGCAGTGCTACCGATAGACTCGACTCGACCCAGTACTTC. Translating it yields CSATDRLDSTQYF.

The rearrangement uses TRBV7-9 and TRBJ2-1; the match to TRBD1 covers 10 bases. CDR3 length: 15 amino acids. V lost 3 bases to trimming and J lost 3 bases; unmatched junction nucleotides: 2. Per the germline V gene, CDR1 is SEHNR and CDR2 is FQNEAQ (reference sequence). CDR3 sequence (DNA): TGTGCCAGCAGCTTCGGGGACAGGGGCTACAATGAGCAGTTCTTC. This codes for CASSFGDRGYNEQFF.

This chain joins TRBV7-2 and TRBJ2-7; tentatively, D is TRBD1 (7 bases). CDR1 SGHTA and CDR2 FQGNSA come from the germline V gene. Trimming took off 1 base at V and 3 bases at J, with 16 bases between the two ends. The CDR3 is 16 residues long. CDR3 protein: CASSLVVSRGVYEQYF. CDR3 nucleotide sequence: TGTGCCAGCAGCTTAGTAGTAAGCAGGGGGGTCTACGAGCAGTACTTC.

The chain is built from TRBV29-1 and TRBJ2-1; 9 nucleotides align to TRBD1. V gave up 8 bases and J gave up 8 bases; unmatched junction bases: 13. Germline CDR1 reads SQVTM; CDR2 reads ANQGSEA. The CDR3 consists of 14 residues. This chain's CDR3 is CSMEGQGSSDEQFF. The CDR3 DNA is TGCAGCATGGAAGGACAGGGGAGTAGCGATGAGCAGTTCTTC.

CDR3 coding DNA: TGTGCCAGCAGCCGTAAGTCGGCCCTAGCGGGGGGTAGCTCCTACAATGAGCAGTTCTTC. Translation: CASSRKSALAGGSSYNEQFF. The chain is built from TRBV4-2 and TRBJ2-1; 11 nucleotides align to TRBD2. From germline, CDR1 is LGHNA and CDR2 YNFKEQ. With 4 bases clipped from V and 0 bases from J, the junction kept 14 bases outside the gene matches. This CDR3 has 20 amino acids.

The chain links TRBV6-2 or TRBV6-3 to TRBJ2-5, with 8 bases that match TRBD1. This CDR3 is built from 17 residues. Germline V gives CDR1 MNHEY, CDR2 SVGEGT. Trimming removed 2 bases from V and 2 bases from J; junction bases left unmatched: 10. DNA of the CDR3: TGTGCCAGCAGTTACGCGCCGGACAGGGTAGGACAAGAGACCCAGTACTTC. It specifies CASSYAPDRVGQETQYF.

This clonotype was detected a few times. The chain recombines TRBV7-3 with TRBJ2-1; D is tentatively TRBD1 or TRBD2 (5 bases each). The CDR3 extends over 16 amino acids. The germline V gene has CDR1 SGHTA and CDR2 FQGTGA. V gave up 5 bases and J gave up 0 bases, with 14 bases separating them. Here the CDR3 DNA reads TGTGCCAGCAGCCTAGGAGGACAAATCTCCTACAATGAGCAGTTCTTC. It yields the protein CASSLGGQISYNEQFF.

In this sample, this clonotype turned up many times. The chain combines TRBV5-1 with TRBJ2-1; 10 bases agree with TRBD2. V trimming: 3 bases; J trimming: 0 bases; junction bases outside the gene matches: 15. The CDR3 consists of 20 residues. Germline V gives CDR1 SGHRS, CDR2 YFSETQ. Here the CDR3 reads CASSSGLRAGGTYSYNEQFF. The CDR3 DNA reads TGCGCCAGCAGCTCGGGACTACGAGCGGGGGGGACCTACTCCTACAATGAGCAGTTCTTC.

The chain combines TRBV2 with TRBJ1-6; the D gene is possibly TRBD1 (5 bases). This CDR3 has 15 amino acids. Trimming cost V 6 bases and J 10 bases, with 19 bases left between them. Germline CDR1 reads SNHLY; CDR2 reads FYNNEI. The chain's CDR3 is CASRPGGEPKSPLHF. The CDR3 bases are TGTGCCAGCAGACCCGGGGGGGAACCTAAGTCACCCCTCCACTTT.